The 15 T cell receptor beta chains given below trace back to one sample, sequenced in a study of blood T cell repertoires in COVID-19. Using immunoSEQ multiplex PCR, the repertoire was profiled, and TCRdb retains in-frame clones only, with some absent. This table holds 140,000 to 150,000 clones, 75% to 90% found once. Sample: peripheral blood. Receptors originate from a woman aged 45 to 65 with acute or convalescent COVID-19.

This clone was detected a few times. CDR3 in amino acids: CAMARTGSPQIQPQHF. In DNA form, the CDR3 reads TGTGCCATGGCCAGAACAGGCTCGCCCCAAATTCAGCCCCAGCATTTT. The chain joins TRBV10-3 to TRBJ1-5, with D possibly TRBD1 on 5 matching bases. CDR3 size: 16 residues. Trimming removed 9 bases at V and 6 bases at J, with 24 bases between. Germline V lookup: CDR1 ENHRY, CDR2 SYGVKD.

The V gene is TRBV7-6, the J gene TRBJ2-1; 9 nucleotides match TRBD2. Germline values: CDR1 SGHVS, CDR2 FNYEAQ. This CDR3 spans 15 amino acids. The junction had 4 bases not matched to a gene; V was cut back by 1 base and J by 6 bases. This chain's CDR3 is CASSLGTAGGNEQFF. CDR3 nucleotides: TGTGCCAGCAGCTTAGGGACAGCGGGAGGCAATGAGCAGTTCTTC.

This sequence joins TRBV15 and TRBJ2-3; no reliable D call. Germline loops: CDR1 LNHNV, CDR2 YYDKDF (reference sequence). The CDR3 totals 16 residues. The V end lost 0 bases, the J end lost 3 bases, and 13 bases lay between the germline ends. The CDR3 DNA is TGTGCCACCAGCAGAGACACCCAGAGCGTGACAGATACGCAGTATTTT. Residues: CATSRDTQSVTDTQYF.

The chain carries TRBV27 and TRBJ1-1; D not certain. This CDR3 comprises 14 residues. V shed 2 bases and J shed 1 base, with 8 bases lying between them. The V gene's germline CDR1 is MNHEY and CDR2 SMNVEV (reference sequence). The CDR3 sequence is CASSLRGQNTEAFF. The CDR3 DNA reads TGTGCCAGCAGTTTACGGGGTCAGAACACTGAAGCTTTCTTT.

The J gene is TRBJ1-5, the V gene TRBV30, with TRBD1 identical over 9 bases. The CDR3 totals 17 residues. The germline V gene encodes CDR1 GTSNPN and CDR2 SVGIG (reference sequence). With V trimmed by 0 bases and J by 6 bases, 12 bases remained unmatched. CDR3 protein: CAWSVGTGFFEGQPQHF. CDR3 nucleotides: TGTGCCTGGAGTGTCGGGACAGGGTTTTTCGAAGGTCAGCCCCAGCATTTT.

The chain recombines TRBV27 with TRBJ1-4; 9 bases are shared with TRBD1. The CDR3 loop spans 14 amino acids. Germline CDR1 reads MNHEY; CDR2 reads SMNVEV (reference sequence). The junction had 7 bases not matched to a gene; V was cut back by 6 bases and J by 8 bases. Here the CDR3 DNA reads TGTGCCAGCAGCTCACAGGGGGCCACCGAAAAACTGTTTTTT. Translating gives CASSSQGATEKLFF.

This clone showed up just once. This CDR3 is CASSFYGNTEAFF. CDR3 in DNA: TGTGCCAGTAGTTTTTACGGGAACACTGAAGCTTTCTTT. This chain joins TRBV19 and TRBJ1-1; D call uncertain. The CDR3 sequence is 13 residues long. Trimming stripped 5 bases from V and 1 base from J, with 8 bases between. The germline gives CDR1 LNHDA, CDR2 SQIVND (reference sequence).

The V gene is TRBV11-2, the J gene TRBJ2-2; D gene ambiguous. This CDR3 spans 13 amino acids. V gave up 5 bases and J gave up 7 bases, with 11 bases separating them. The V gene's germline CDR1 is SGHAT and CDR2 FQNNGV. The CDR3 DNA reads TGTGCCAGCAGCCCCCCGGTCGTCGGGGAGCTGTTTTTT. The encoded protein is CASSPPVVGELFF.

The chain couples TRBV3-1 (or the pseudogene TRBV3-2) to TRBJ2-5, with D tentatively TRBD1 (7 bases). This CDR3 is built from 13 residues. Per germline, CDR1 LGHDT and CDR2 YNNKEL (reference sequence). The ends were cut back, 7 bases at V and 5 bases at J, with 14 bases in the middle. As DNA, the CDR3 is TGTGCCAGCACCCAGGGGGGACCTGAGACCCAGTACTTC. It encodes CASTQGGPETQYF.

This chain joins TRBV7-9 and TRBJ1-4; unclear D gene. This CDR3 is 16 amino acids long. Germline CDR1 reads SEHNR; CDR2 reads FQNEAQ (reference sequence). Trimming left V 3 bases short and J 0 bases short, with 11 bases between. CDR3 in DNA: TGTGCCAGCAGCTTCGGAGACCGCGCAACTAATGAAAAACTGTTTTTT. Translation: CASSFGDRATNEKLFF.

The chain is built from TRBV9 and TRBJ2-1, with TRBD2 matching over 11 bases. V lost 0 bases to trimming and J lost 2 bases; unmatched junction nucleotides: 1. Germline values: CDR1 SGDLS, CDR2 YYNGEE. This CDR3 spans 16 amino acids. The CDR3 protein is CASSVETSGTYNEQFF. CDR3 coding DNA: TGTGCCAGCAGCGTAGAGACTAGCGGGACCTACAATGAGCAGTTCTTC.

The CDR3 sequence is CASSSRNRGLQETQYF. For the CDR3, the DNA is TGTGCCAGCAGCTCCCGAAACAGGGGGCTGCAAGAGACCCAGTACTTC. The rearrangement links TRBV11-3 to TRBJ2-5; TRBD1 matches at 9 bases. V shed 4 bases, J shed 2 bases, and the junction held 8 bases outside the gene matches. The CDR3 length is 16 residues. From germline, CDR1 is SGHNT and CDR2 YENEEA.

The gene calls are TRBV5-6 and TRBJ1-2; D not resolved. Trimming removed 4 bases at V and 3 bases at J, with 7 bases between. The length of the CDR3 is 12 residues. Germline V gene lookup returns CDR1 SGHDT and CDR2 YYEEEE. This CDR3 reads CASSPGDYGYTF. CDR3 nucleotide sequence: TGTGCCAGCAGCCCGGGAGACTATGGCTACACCTTC.

The chain recombines TRBV7-9 with TRBJ2-7; the D is unclear. V lost 4 bases to trimming and J lost 6 bases, with 16 bases between them. CDR3 length: 14 amino acids. The V gene's germline CDR1 is SEHNR and CDR2 FQNEAQ (reference sequence). CDR3 DNA sequence: TGTGCCAGCAGCTCCCCGGCTGCCCTAGGCGAGCAGTACTTC. Its translation: CASSSPAALGEQYF.

The chain combines TRBV19 with TRBJ1-2; a possible D gene is TRBD1 (5 bases). Trimming cost V 7 bases and J 8 bases, with 17 bases left between them. The CDR3 is 13 amino acids. From germline, CDR1 is LNHDA and CDR2 SQIVND (reference sequence). In DNA form, the CDR3 reads TGTGCCAGTACCCTCGAGCAGGGAGGCGGCTACACCTTC. Encoded protein: CASTLEQGGGYTF.